This T cell receptor (beta chain) was profiled in a study of blood T cell repertoires in COVID-19. Study overall: From T cells, B-cell-depleted T cells, or PBMCs came the material, which was cDNA or gDNA.

Generated by immunoSEQ multiplex PCR, the TCRdb table keeps only in-frame clones and is missing some. Of 88,000 or so clones listed, approximately 86% are singletons. This TCR came from a man between 60 and 75 years old with acute or convalescent COVID-19. Sample: peripheral blood.

CDR3 DNA: TGTGCCAGCAGCTTTTGGGGGCCGGGTGAAAAACTGTTTTTT. Its protein product is CASSFWGPGEKLFF. The chain couples TRBV7-8 to TRBJ1-4, with a tentative D call TRBD1 (6 bases). V lost 3 bases, J lost 7 bases, and 12 bases lay in between. This CDR3 has 14 residues. Germline values: CDR1 SGHVS, CDR2 FQNEAQ.